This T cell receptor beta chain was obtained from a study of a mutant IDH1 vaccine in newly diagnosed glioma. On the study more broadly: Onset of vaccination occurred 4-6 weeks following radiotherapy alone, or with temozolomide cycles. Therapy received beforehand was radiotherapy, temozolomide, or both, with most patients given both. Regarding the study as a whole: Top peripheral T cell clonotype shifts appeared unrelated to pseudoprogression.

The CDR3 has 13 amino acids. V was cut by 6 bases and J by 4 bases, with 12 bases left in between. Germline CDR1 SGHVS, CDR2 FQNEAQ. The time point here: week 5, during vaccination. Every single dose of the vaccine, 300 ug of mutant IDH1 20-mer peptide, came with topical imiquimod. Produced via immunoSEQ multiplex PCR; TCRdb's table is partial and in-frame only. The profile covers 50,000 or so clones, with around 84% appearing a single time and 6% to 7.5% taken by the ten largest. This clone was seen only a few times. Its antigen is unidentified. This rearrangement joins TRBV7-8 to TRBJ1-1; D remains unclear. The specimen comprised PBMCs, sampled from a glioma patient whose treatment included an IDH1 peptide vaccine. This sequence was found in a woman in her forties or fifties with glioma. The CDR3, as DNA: TGTGCCAGCAGTCACGGCCGGTCCACTGAAGCTTTCTTT. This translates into CASSHGRSTEAFF. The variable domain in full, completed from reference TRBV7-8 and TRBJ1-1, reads GAGVSQSPRYKVAKRGQDVALRCDPISGHVSLFWYQQALGQGPEFLTYFQNEAQLDKSGLPSDRFFAERPEGSVSTLKIQRTQQEDSAVYLCASSHGRSTEAFFGQGTRLTVV.